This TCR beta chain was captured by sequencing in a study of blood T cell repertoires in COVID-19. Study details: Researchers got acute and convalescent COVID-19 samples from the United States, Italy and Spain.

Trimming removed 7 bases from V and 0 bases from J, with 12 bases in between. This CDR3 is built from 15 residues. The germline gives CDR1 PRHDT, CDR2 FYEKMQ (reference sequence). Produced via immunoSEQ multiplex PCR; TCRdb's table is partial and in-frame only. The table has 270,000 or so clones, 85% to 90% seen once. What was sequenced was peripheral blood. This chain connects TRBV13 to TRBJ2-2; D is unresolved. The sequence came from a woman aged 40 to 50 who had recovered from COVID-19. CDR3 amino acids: CASMSAETNTGELFF. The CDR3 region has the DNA TGTGCCAGCATGTCTGCGGAAACGAACACCGGGGAGCTGTTTTTT.